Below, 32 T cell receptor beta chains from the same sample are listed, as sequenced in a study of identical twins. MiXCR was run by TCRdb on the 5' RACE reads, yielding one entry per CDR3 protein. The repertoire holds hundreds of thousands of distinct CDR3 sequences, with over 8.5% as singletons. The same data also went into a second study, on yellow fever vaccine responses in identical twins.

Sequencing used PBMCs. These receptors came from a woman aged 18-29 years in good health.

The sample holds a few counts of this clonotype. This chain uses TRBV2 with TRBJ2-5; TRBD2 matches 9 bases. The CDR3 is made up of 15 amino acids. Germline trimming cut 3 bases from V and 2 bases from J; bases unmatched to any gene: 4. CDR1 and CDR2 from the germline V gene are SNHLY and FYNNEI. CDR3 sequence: CASSDARGGQETQYF. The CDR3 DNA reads TGTGCCAGCAGTGACGCGCGGGGGGGTCAAGAGACCCAGTACTTC.

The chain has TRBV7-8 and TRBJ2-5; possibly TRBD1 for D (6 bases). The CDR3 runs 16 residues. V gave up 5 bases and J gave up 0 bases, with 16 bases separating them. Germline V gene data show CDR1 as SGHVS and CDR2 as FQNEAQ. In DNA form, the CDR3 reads TGTGCCAGCAGCGCGACCGCTACAGGGTACCAAGAGACCCAGTACTTC. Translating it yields CASSATATGYQETQYF.

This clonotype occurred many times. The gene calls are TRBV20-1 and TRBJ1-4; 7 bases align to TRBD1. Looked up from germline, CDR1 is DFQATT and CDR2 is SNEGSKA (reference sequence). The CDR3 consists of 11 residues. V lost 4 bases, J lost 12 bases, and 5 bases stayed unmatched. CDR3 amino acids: CSATGGQELFF. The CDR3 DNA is TGCAGTGCTACCGGAGGACAGGAACTGTTTTTT.

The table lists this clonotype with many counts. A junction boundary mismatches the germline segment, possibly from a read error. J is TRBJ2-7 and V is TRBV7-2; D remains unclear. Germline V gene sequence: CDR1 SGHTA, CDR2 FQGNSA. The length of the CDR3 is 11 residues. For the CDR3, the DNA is TGCGCCAGCAGCGTCTCCTACGAGCAGTACTTC. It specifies CASSVSYEQYF.

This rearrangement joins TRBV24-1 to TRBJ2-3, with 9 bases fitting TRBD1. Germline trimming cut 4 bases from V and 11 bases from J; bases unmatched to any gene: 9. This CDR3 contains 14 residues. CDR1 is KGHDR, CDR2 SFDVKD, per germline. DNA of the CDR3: TGTGCCACCAGTGAACCCGGAACAGGGGGCTGGCAGTATTTT. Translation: CATSEPGTGGWQYF.

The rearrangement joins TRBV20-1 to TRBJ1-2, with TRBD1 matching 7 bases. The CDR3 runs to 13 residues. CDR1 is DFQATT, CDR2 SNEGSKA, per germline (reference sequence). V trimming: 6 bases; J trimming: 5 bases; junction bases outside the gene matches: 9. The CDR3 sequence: CSAARTGVYGYTF. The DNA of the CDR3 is TGCAGTGCCGCCCGGACAGGAGTATATGGCTACACCTTC.

CDR3 sequence reads: CSASQGGFTEAFF. The CDR3 coding sequence is TGCAGTGCTAGCCAGGGGGGTTTCACTGAAGCTTTCTTT. The chain combines TRBV20-1 with TRBJ1-1; 7 bases fit TRBD1. CDR1 is DFQATT, CDR2 SNEGSKA, per germline (reference sequence). V gave up 3 bases and J gave up 4 bases; unmatched junction bases: 5. The CDR3 extends over 13 amino acids.

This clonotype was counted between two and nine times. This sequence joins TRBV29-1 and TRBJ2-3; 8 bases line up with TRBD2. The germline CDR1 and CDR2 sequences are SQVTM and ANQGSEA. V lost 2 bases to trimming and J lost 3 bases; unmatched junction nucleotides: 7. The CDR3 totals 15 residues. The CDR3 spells CSVERRGGGTDTQYF. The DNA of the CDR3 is TGCAGCGTTGAACGTCGGGGGGGCGGTACAGATACGCAGTATTTT.

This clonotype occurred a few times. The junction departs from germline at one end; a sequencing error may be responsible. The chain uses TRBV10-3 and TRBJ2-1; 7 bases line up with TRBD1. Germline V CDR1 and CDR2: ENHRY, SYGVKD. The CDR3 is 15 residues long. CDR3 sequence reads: CAIRESGGSYNEQFF. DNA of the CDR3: TGTGCCATCAGGGAGTCAGGGGGCTCCTACAATGAGCAGTTCTTC.

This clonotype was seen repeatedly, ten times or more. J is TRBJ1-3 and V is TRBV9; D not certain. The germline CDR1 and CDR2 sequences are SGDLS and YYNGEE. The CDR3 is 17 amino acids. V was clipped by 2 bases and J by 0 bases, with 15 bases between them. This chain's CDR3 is CASSVFDRPSSGNTIYF. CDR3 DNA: TGTGCCAGCAGCGTTTTTGACCGCCCGAGCTCTGGAAACACCATATATTTT. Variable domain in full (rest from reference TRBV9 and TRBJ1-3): DSGVTQTPKHLITATGQRVTLRCSPRSGDLSVYWYQQSLDQGLQFLIQYYNGEERAKGNILERFSAQQFPDLHSELNLSSLELGDSALYFCASSVFDRPSSGNTIYFGEGSWLTVV.

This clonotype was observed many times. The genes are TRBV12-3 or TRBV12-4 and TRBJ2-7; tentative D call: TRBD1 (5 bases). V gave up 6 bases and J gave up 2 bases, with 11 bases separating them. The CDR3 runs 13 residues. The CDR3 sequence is CASRPGHTYEQYF. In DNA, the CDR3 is TGTGCCAGCAGGCCAGGACATACCTACGAGCAGTACTTC.

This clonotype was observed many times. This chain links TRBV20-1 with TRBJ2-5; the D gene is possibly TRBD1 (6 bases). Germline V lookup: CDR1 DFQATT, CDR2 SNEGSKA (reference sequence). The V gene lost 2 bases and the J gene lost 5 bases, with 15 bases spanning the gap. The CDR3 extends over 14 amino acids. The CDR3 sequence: CSARSGVDYETQYF. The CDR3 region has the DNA TGCAGTGCTAGATCAGGGGTGGATTATGAGACCCAGTACTTC.

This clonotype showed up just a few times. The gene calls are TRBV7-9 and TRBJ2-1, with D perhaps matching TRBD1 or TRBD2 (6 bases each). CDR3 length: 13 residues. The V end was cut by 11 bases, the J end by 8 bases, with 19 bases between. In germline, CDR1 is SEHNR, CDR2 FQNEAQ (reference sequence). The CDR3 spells CAGGRRLVDEQFF. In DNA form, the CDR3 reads TGTGCCGGGGGGCGTAGGCTTGTCGATGAGCAGTTCTTC.

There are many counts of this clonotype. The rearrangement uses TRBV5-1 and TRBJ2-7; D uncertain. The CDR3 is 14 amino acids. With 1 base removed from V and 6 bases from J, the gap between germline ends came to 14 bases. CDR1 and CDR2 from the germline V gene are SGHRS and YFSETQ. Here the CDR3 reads CASSLSTVGFEQYF. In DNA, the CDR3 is TGCGCCAGCAGCTTGTCTACAGTCGGCTTCGAGCAGTACTTC.

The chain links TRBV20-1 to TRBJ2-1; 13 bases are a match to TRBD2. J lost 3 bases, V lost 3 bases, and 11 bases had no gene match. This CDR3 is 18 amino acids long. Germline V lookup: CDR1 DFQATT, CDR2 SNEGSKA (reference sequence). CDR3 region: CSASLRGLAGAFYNEQFF. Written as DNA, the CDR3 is TGCAGTGCTAGCCTTCGAGGACTAGCGGGAGCGTTCTACAATGAGCAGTTCTTC.

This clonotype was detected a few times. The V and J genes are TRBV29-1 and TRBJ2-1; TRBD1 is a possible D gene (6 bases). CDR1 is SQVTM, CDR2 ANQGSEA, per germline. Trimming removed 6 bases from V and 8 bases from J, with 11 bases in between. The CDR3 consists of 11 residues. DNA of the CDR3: TGCAGCGTCGACACAGGGTATGAGCAGTTCTTC. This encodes CSVDTGYEQFF.

The CDR3 coding sequence is TGTGCCAGCTTTCCTACAGTGAGCACTGAAGCTTTCTTT. It codes for CASFPTVSTEAFF. V is TRBV25-1 and J is TRBJ1-1; no clear D gene. Trimming stripped 8 bases from V and 4 bases from J, with 14 bases between. Germline CDR1 and CDR2: MGHDK and SYGVNS. This CDR3 comprises 13 residues.

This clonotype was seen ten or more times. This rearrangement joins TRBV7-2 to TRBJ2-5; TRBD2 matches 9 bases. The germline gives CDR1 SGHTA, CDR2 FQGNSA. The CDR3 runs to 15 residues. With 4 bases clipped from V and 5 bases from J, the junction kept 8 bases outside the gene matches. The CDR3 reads CASSSNSGRVETQYF. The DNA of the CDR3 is TGTGCCAGCAGCTCCAATAGCGGGAGAGTGGAGACCCAGTACTTC.

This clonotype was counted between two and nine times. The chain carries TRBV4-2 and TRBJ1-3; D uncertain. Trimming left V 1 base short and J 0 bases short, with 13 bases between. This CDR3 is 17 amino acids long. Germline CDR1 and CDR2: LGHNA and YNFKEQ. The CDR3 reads CASSQGNVRPSGNTIYF. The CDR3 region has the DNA TGTGCCAGCAGCCAAGGAAACGTCAGGCCCTCTGGAAACACCATATATTTT.

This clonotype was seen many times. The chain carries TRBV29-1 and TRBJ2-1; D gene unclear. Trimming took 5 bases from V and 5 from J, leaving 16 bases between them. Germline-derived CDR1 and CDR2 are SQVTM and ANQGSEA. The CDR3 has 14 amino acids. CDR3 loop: CSVLTSDINNEQFF. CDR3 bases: TGCAGCGTTTTGACCTCCGACATAAACAATGAGCAGTTCTTC.

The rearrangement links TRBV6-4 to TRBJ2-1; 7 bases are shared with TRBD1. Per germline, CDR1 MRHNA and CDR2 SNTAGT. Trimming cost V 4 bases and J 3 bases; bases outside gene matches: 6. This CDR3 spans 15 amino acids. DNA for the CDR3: TGTGCCAGCAGTGTAGGGCCAGGGGGCTACAATGAGCAGTTCTTC. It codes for CASSVGPGGYNEQFF.

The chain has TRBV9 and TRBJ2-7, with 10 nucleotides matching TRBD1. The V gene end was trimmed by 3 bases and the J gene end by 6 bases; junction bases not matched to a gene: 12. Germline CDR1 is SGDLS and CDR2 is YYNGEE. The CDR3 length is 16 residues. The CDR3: CASSGRPGTGVIEQYF. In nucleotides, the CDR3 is TGTGCCAGCAGCGGTAGGCCTGGGACAGGGGTTATCGAGCAGTACTTC.

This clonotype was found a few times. CDR3 DNA sequence: TGTGCCAGCGCCCTTCTAGCGGGAGACTACAATGAGCAGTTCTTC. Translated: CASALLAGDYNEQFF. This chain uses TRBV27 with TRBJ2-1, with TRBD2 matching 10 bases. Germline loops: CDR1 MNHEY, CDR2 SMNVEV (reference sequence). The V segment lost 8 bases and the J segment 3 bases; nucleotides outside the gene matches: 7. The CDR3 has 15 residues.

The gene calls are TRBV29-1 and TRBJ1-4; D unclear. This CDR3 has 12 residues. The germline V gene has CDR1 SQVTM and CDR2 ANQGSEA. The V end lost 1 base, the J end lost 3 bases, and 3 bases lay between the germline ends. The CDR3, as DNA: TGCAGCGTTGAAGTGCCTAATGAAAAACTGTTTTTT. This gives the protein CSVEVPNEKLFF.

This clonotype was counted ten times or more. The DNA of the CDR3 is TGCAGTGCTAGGGATAGCGGGGGGGCCACAGATACGCAGTATTTT. As protein: CSARDSGGATDTQYF. The V call is TRBV20-1, the J call TRBJ2-3; 11 positions match TRBD2. The CDR3 length is 15 residues. V lost 3 bases, J lost 2 bases, and 4 bases stayed unmatched. CDR1 is DFQATT and CDR2 is SNEGSKA in the germline V gene (reference sequence).

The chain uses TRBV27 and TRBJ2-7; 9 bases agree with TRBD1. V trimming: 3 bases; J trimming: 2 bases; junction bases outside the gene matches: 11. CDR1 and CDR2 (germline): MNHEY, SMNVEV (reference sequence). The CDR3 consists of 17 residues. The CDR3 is CASSFSTPGTGPYEQYF. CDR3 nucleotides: TGTGCCAGCAGTTTCTCTACCCCCGGGACAGGGCCCTACGAGCAGTACTTC.

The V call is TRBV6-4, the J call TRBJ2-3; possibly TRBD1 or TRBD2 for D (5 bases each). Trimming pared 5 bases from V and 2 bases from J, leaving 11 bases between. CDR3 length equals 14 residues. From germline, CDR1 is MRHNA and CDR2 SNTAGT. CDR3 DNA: TGTGCCAGCAGTTCATCCGGGACCACAGATACGCAGTATTTT. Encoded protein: CASSSSGTTDTQYF.

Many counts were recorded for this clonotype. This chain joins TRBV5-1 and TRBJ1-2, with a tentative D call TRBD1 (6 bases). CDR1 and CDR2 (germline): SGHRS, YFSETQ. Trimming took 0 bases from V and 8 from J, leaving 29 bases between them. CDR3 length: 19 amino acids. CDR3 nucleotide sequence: TGCGCCAGCAGCTTGGATCTATTCGGGACACAGTCCAAAGTGGGAGGCTACACCTTC. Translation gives CASSLDLFGTQSKVGGYTF. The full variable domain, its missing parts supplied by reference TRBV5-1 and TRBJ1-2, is KAGVTQTPRYLIKTRGQQVTLSCSPISGHRSVSWYQQTPGQGLQFLFEYFSETQRNKGNFPGRFSGRQFSNSRSEMNVSTLELGDSALYLCASSLDLFGTQSKVGGYTFGSGTRLTVV.

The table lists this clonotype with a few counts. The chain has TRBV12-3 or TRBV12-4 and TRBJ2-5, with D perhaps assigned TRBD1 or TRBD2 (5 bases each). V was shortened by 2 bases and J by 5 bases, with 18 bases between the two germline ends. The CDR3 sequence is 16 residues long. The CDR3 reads CASSLPTGASLETQYF. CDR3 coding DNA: TGTGCCAGCAGTTTACCCACCGGGGCTAGCTTGGAGACCCAGTACTTC.

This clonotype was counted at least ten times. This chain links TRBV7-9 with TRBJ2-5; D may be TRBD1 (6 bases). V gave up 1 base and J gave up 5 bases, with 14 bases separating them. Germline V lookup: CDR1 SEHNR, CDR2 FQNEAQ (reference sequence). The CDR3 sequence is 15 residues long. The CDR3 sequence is CASSLGNRDWETQYF. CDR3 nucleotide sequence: TGTGCCAGCAGCTTAGGAAACAGGGATTGGGAGACCCAGTACTTC.

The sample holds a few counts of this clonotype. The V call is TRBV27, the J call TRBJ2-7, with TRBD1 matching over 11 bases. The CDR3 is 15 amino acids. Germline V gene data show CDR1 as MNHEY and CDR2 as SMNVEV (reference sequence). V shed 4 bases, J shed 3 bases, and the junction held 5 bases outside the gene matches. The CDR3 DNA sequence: TGTGCCAGCAGTTGGGGGGACAGGGGGTTCTACGAGCAGTACTTC. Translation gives CASSWGDRGFYEQYF.

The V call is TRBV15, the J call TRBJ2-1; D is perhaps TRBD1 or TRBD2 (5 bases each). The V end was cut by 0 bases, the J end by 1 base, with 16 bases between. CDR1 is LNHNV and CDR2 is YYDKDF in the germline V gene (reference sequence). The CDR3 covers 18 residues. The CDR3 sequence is CATSRDILGALSYNEQFF. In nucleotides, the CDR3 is TGTGCCACCAGCAGAGATATACTAGGGGCGCTATCCTACAATGAGCAGTTCTTC.